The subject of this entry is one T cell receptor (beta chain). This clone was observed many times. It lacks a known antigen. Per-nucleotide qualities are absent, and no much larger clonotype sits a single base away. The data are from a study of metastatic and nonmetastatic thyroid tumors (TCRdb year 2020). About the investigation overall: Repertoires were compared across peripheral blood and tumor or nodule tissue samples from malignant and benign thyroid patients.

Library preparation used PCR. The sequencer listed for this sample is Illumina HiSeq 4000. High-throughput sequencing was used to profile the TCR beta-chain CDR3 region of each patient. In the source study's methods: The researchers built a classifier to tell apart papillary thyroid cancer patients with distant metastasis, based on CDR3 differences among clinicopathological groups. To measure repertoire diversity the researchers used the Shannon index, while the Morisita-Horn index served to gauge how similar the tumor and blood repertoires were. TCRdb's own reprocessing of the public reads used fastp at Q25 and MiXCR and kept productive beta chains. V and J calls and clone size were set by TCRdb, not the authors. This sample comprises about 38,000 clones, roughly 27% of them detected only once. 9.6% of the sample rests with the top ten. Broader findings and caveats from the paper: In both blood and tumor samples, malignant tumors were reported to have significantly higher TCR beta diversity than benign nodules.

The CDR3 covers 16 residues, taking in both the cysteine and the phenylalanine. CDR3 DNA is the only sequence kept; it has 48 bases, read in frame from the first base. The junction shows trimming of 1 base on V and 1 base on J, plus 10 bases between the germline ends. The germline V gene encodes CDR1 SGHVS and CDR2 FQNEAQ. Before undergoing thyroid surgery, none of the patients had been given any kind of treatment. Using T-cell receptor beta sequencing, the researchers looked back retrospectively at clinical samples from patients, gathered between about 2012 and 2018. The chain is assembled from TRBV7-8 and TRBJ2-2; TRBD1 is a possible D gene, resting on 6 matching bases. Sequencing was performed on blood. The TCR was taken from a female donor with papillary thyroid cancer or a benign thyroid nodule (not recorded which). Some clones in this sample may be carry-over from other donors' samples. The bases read TGTGCCAGCAGCTTAGGGGGGACAAGGAACACCGGGGAGCTGTTTTTT. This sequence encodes CASSLGGTRNTGELFF.